These 23 T cell receptor beta chains were sequenced from one sample in a study of T cell changes during pregnancy in multiple sclerosis. The protocol was immunoSEQ multiplex PCR, while the TCRdb copy is restricted to in-frame clones and leaves out a portion. In the table there are 85,000 to 120,000 clones, around 90% of which are singletons. The sequenced sample was peripheral blood, obtained before pregnancy. These TCRs come from a female donor with multiple sclerosis, enrolled in a pregnancy study.

This rearrangement joins TRBV4-1 to TRBJ1-2; D might be TRBD1 (6 bases). The germline CDR1 and CDR2 sequences are MGHRA and YSYEKL. V was cut by 6 bases and J by 6 bases, with 20 bases left in between. CDR3 length: 15 amino acids. CDR3: CASRHRVGDKDGYTF. The CDR3 DNA is TGCGCCAGCAGGCACAGGGTAGGGGATAAGGATGGCTACACCTTC.

The J gene is TRBJ2-3, the V gene TRBV4-1; D unresolved. This CDR3 region has 15 residues. Germline V gene sequence: CDR1 MGHRA, CDR2 YSYEKL. Trimming left V 4 bases short and J 0 bases short, with 11 bases between. In nucleotides, the CDR3 is TGCGCCAGCAGCCTGGAGCCGGGTAGCACAGATACGCAGTATTTT. It translates to CASSLEPGSTDTQYF.

The chain is built from TRBV30 and TRBJ1-2; weak D call: TRBD1 (5 bases). The CDR3 is made up of 13 amino acids. Trimming cost V 0 bases and J 8 bases, with 13 bases left between them. The V gene's germline CDR1 is GTSNPN and CDR2 SVGIG (reference sequence). CDR3 residues: CAWSVGGAGGYTF. CDR3 DNA sequence: TGTGCCTGGAGTGTAGGAGGGGCGGGAGGCTACACCTTC.

The chain carries TRBV28 and TRBJ1-4, with TRBD1 as a possible D gene (5 bases). Germline V lookup: CDR1 MDHEN, CDR2 SYDVKM. V was cut by 5 bases and J by 5 bases, with 12 bases left in between. CDR3 length equals 14 residues. In DNA, the CDR3 is TGTGCCAGCAGTACAGACAGCATCAATGAAAAACTGTTTTTT. Translation: CASSTDSINEKLFF.

The chain couples TRBV5-6 to TRBJ2-3; possible D gene TRBD2, 5 bases. This CDR3 contains 13 residues. Looked up from germline, CDR1 is SGHDT and CDR2 is YYEEEE. V was clipped by 5 bases and J by 4 bases, with 11 bases between them. CDR3 in DNA: TGTGCCAGCAGTCTAGCTTTCCCAGATACGCAGTATTTT. This sequence encodes CASSLAFPDTQYF.

This clone appeared a single time. This chain joins TRBV19 and TRBJ2-3; maybe TRBD1 (5 bases). V lost 6 bases to trimming and J lost 6 bases, with 16 bases between them. The CDR3 loop spans 14 amino acids. Germline V gene lookup returns CDR1 LNHDA and CDR2 SQIVND (reference sequence). CDR3 protein: CASRFSGSGDTQYF. In DNA, the CDR3 is TGTGCCAGTAGGTTCAGTGGCTCAGGGGATACGCAGTATTTT.

This clone occurred once. The V call is TRBV5-6, the J call TRBJ1-5; unclear D gene. Germline V lookup: CDR1 SGHDT, CDR2 YYEEEE. The CDR3 consists of 15 residues. Trimming cost V 2 bases and J 8 bases, with 17 bases left between them. CDR3 in amino acids: CASSFFAGGGKPQHF. The DNA of the CDR3 is TGTGCCAGCAGCTTTTTTGCAGGTGGAGGTAAGCCCCAGCATTTT.

This sequence joins TRBV6-5 and TRBJ1-6, with 9 bases identical to TRBD1. V was pared by 6 bases and J by 10 bases, with 7 bases of the junction left unmatched. Germline-derived CDR1 and CDR2 are MNHEY and SVGAGI. The CDR3 runs 14 residues. The CDR3 nucleotides are TGTGCCAGCAGCAGACAGGGGGTTGGATCACCCCTCCACTTT. This codes for CASSRQGVGSPLHF.

The chain uses TRBV11-3 and TRBJ2-3; D not resolved. Germline loops: CDR1 SGHNT, CDR2 YENEEA. The CDR3 consists of 13 residues. V lost 2 bases and J lost 6, with 9 bases in between. CDR3 bases: TGTGCCAGCAGCTTACCTTCTAGTGATACGCAGTATTTT. It specifies CASSLPSSDTQYF. Combining the CDR3 with reference TRBV11-3 and TRBJ2-3 gives the whole variable domain EAGVVQSPRYKIIEKKQPVAFWCNPISGHNTLYWYLQNLGQGPELLIRYENEEAVDDSQLPKDRFSAERLKGVDSTLKIQPAELGDSAVYLCASSLPSSDTQYFGPGTRLTVL.

J is TRBJ2-3 and V is TRBV7-9; 9 positions match TRBD1. The J segment lost 4 bases and the V segment lost 5 bases, leaving 16 bases of the junction unmatched. The CDR3 covers 18 residues. The germline V gene has CDR1 SEHNR and CDR2 FQNEAQ (reference sequence). This CDR3 reads CASSPGRAGTGLADTQYF. The CDR3, as DNA: TGTGCCAGCAGCCCGGGTCGGGCTGGGACAGGGCTAGCAGATACGCAGTATTTT.

The V call is TRBV5-4, the J call TRBJ2-4; tentative D call: TRBD2 (5 bases). Germline CDR1 SGHNT, CDR2 YYREEE (reference sequence). There are 13 residues in the CDR3. The V end was cut by 4 bases, the J end by 6 bases, with 11 bases between. The CDR3 is CASSAPAGNIQYF. The CDR3 DNA reads as TGTGCCAGCAGCGCCCCCGCGGGAAACATTCAGTACTTC.

DNA for the CDR3: TGTGCCAGCAGCCCAGCTGGTATCGCGGGGAGCTCCTACGAGCAGTACTTC. This codes for CASSPAGIAGSSYEQYF. The V and J genes are TRBV9 and TRBJ2-7, with D maybe TRBD2 (6 bases). The CDR3 totals 17 residues. V lost 4 bases, J lost 0 bases, and 20 bases lay in between. Germline V gene data show CDR1 as SGDLS and CDR2 as YYNGEE.

This clone came up once. V and J are TRBV5-1 and TRBJ1-6; TRBD1 aligns across 10 bases. The CDR3 is 14 amino acids. In germline, CDR1 is SGHRS, CDR2 YFSETQ. The ends lost 2 bases at V and 18 bases at J; junction bases unmatched: 11. The CDR3 DNA follows: TGCGCCAGCAGCTTTAGGGACAGGGGTACAAATCCCCACTTT. It codes for CASSFRDRGTNPHF.

This chain uses TRBV7-9 with TRBJ2-1; TRBD2 might be the D (6 bases). The CDR3 sequence is 15 residues long. Germline CDR1 reads SEHNR; CDR2 reads FQNEAQ (reference sequence). With 4 bases removed from V and 2 bases from J, the gap between germline ends came to 12 bases. CDR3 loop: CASSSGTQAYNEQFF. DNA of the CDR3: TGTGCCAGCAGCTCTGGGACTCAAGCCTACAATGAGCAGTTCTTC.

This chain links TRBV5-1 with TRBJ2-7; 8 bases are shared with TRBD2. Per the germline V gene, CDR1 is SGHRS and CDR2 is YFSETQ. V shed 4 bases and J 6 bases; nucleotides not matched to a gene: 12. This CDR3 has 15 amino acids. The CDR3 is CASSPGGHNSGEQYF. The CDR3 bases are TGCGCCAGCAGCCCGGGGGGGCATAACTCTGGCGAGCAGTACTTC.

The rearrangement links TRBV5-1 to TRBJ2-5, with 12 nucleotides matching TRBD2. The germline V gene encodes CDR1 SGHRS and CDR2 YFSETQ. Trimming removed 3 bases from V and 2 bases from J; junction bases left unmatched: 5. This CDR3 contains 16 residues. For the CDR3, the DNA is TGCGCCAGCAGCTGGGGGACTAGCGGGCAACAAGAGACCCAGTACTTC. Translating gives CASSWGTSGQQETQYF.

This rearrangement joins TRBV7-6 to TRBJ1-4; D gene ambiguous. This CDR3 has 14 amino acids. Germline CDR1 is SGHVS and CDR2 is FNYEAQ. The germline V and J ends were trimmed by 1 base and 8 bases, with 11 bases remaining between them. Here the CDR3 reads CASSLVAALEKLFF. The CDR3 nucleotides are TGTGCCAGCAGCTTAGTGGCGGCCCTGGAAAAACTGTTTTTT.

The genes are TRBV28 and TRBJ1-2; D might be TRBD1 (6 bases). Germline CDR1 reads MDHEN; CDR2 reads SYDVKM. The CDR3 runs to 17 residues. Trimming removed 4 bases from V and 1 base from J, with 19 bases in between. DNA for the CDR3: TGTGCCAGCAGTTCCCGCGGACAGTCCTTCCTTAACTATGGCTACACCTTC. Translating gives CASSSRGQSFLNYGYTF.

The genes are TRBV19 and TRBJ2-5; 13 positions match TRBD2. The ends lost 10 bases at V and 2 bases at J; junction bases unmatched: 7. The CDR3 is 15 residues long. Germline CDR1 LNHDA, CDR2 SQIVND (reference sequence). The CDR3 sequence: CATRLAGGNQETQYF. In nucleotides, the CDR3 is TGTGCCACCAGACTAGCGGGGGGCAATCAAGAGACCCAGTACTTC.

This chain uses TRBV19 with TRBJ2-7; D might be TRBD2 (6 bases). The germline CDR1 and CDR2 sequences are LNHDA and SQIVND (reference sequence). The CDR3 extends over 15 amino acids. V lost 1 base to trimming and J lost 2 bases, with 12 bases between them. CDR3: CASSIGGGGAYEQYF. The CDR3 DNA reads as TGTGCCAGTAGTATAGGGGGAGGCGGCGCCTACGAGCAGTACTTC.

The rearrangement links TRBV20-1 to TRBJ2-5; TRBD1 might be the D (6 bases). V dropped 7 bases and J dropped 5 bases, with 11 bases sitting between them. Germline V gives CDR1 DFQATT, CDR2 SNEGSKA (reference sequence). This CDR3 has 11 residues. The CDR3 DNA follows: TGCAGTGTACAGGGTCCGGAGACCCAGTACTTC. This encodes CSVQGPETQYF.

The chain uses TRBV21-1 and TRBJ2-2; the table assigns TRBD2, which was not confirmed against the DNA. TRBV21-1 is a documented pseudogene. This CDR3 contains 16 residues. Here the CDR3 reads CASSKAPGLAVGELFF. Written as DNA, the CDR3 is TGTGCCAGCAGCAAAGCGCCGGGACTAGCGGTCGGGGAGCTGTTTTTT.

The rearrangement links TRBV9 to TRBJ1-6, with D possibly being TRBD1 (6 bases). This CDR3 has 18 amino acids. The V and J ends lost 4 bases and 8 bases respectively, with 25 bases between them. Germline V lookup: CDR1 SGDLS, CDR2 YYNGEE. DNA for the CDR3: TGTGCCAGCAGCCTAAGGCCGTCAAAGGGGGTTCAAGATTCACCCCTCCACTTT. It encodes CASSLRPSKGVQDSPLHF. Full variable domain (outside the CDR3, taken from reference TRBV9 and TRBJ1-6): DSGVTQTPKHLITATGQRVTLRCSPRSGDLSVYWYQQSLDQGLQFLIQYYNGEERAKGNILERFSAQQFPDLHSELNLSSLELGDSALYFCASSLRPSKGVQDSPLHFGNGTRLTVT.